Described below is a single T cell receptor (beta chain) sequence and its context. The clone's antigen remains unknown. Base qualities are not at hand, and no much larger clone is one base apart. Collaborating institutions collected whole blood in K2EDTA tubes following their own protocols. For TCRbeta analysis, collaborator samples were shipped as frozen whole blood, as isolated PBMCs, or as DNA extracted from either sample type. This sample was taken from a study of blood T cell repertoires in COVID-19 (dated by TCRdb to 2020 to 2021). Background on the whole study: Samples from collaborators originated in the United States, Italy and Spain and spanned both the acute and convalescent phases of COVID-19. Where available, HLA class I and class II types were taken from metadata supplied by the sample provider and were not determined by assay-based typing. The material from the prospective study consisted of cDNA or gDNA derived from T cells, B-cell-depleted T cells, or PBMCs. The samples were drawn from the first 160 participants of the ongoing ImmuneRACE study and from over 950 subjects provided by 6 global collaborators. The repertoires were made available in a free public database intended to serve as a resource for research on the immune response to SARS-CoV-2. The dataset comprised deeply sampled blood TCRbeta repertoires from subjects exposed to, actively infected with, or recovered from COVID-19. Sample metadata almost always included a de-identified subject ID, COVID-19 status, age in years and sex.

Spanning cysteine to phenylalanine, the CDR3 consists of 13 amino acids. Kept here is only the CDR3 DNA, which spans 39 bases and is read in frame from base 1. CDR1 and CDR2 are read off the germline V gene (reference sequence) as SEHNR and FQNEAQ. V and J are truncated by 3 bases and 3 bases respectively, leaving an intervening sequence of 8 bases. Paper-wide results and their limitations: Clinical and demographic metadata were provided uncurated, with the amount varying by source and participant.

TCRbeta CDR3 regions were amplified from genomic DNA by means of the immunoSEQ Assay, a bias-controlled multiplex PCR. In the source study's methods: The number of nucleated cells in each sample was estimated from the amplification of reference gene primers within the assay. To quantify the absolute abundance of each unique TCRbeta CDR3 rearrangement, sequence reads were collapsed and filtered. For each sample, productive Simpson clonality was calculated by taking the square root of Simpson's diversity index across productive rearrangements. Imported from immuneACCESS, the table was reduced by TCRdb to in-frame sequences with V and J called. These copies leave out some clones; in studies compared against another copy, an unresolved V gene accounts for under half, and the cause of the remainder is not known. V, J and clone size reflect that table, while D and trimming were determined from the DNA. Present in this sample are roughly 100,000 clones, more than 80% of which were seen just once. Just under 4.5% of the sample lies in the top ten.

The sequence was collected from a human donor in a cohort sampled during active COVID-19. This chain joins TRBV7-9 to TRBJ1-2, with the D gene not clear enough to name. Input material: peripheral blood. In nucleotides, the sequence is TGTGCCAGCAGCTTGGAGAGTTACTATGGCTACACCTTC. This yields the protein CASSLESYYGYTF.